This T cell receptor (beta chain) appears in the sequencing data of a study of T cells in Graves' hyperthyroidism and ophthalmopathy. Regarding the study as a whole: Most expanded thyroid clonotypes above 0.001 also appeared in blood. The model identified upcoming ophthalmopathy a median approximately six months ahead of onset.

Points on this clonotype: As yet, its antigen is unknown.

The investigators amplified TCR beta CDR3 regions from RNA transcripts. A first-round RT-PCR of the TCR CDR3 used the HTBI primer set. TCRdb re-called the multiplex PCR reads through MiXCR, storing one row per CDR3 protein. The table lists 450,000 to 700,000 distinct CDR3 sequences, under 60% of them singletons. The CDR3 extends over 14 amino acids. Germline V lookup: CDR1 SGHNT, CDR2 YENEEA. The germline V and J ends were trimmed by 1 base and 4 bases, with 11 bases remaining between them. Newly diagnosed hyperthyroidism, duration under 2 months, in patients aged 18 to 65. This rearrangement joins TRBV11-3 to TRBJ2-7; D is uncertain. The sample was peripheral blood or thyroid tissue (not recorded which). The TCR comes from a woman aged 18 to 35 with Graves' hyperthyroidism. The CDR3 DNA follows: TGTGCCAGCAGCTTAGGAGGTTCCAATTACGAGCAGTACTTC. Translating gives CASSLGGSNYEQYF.